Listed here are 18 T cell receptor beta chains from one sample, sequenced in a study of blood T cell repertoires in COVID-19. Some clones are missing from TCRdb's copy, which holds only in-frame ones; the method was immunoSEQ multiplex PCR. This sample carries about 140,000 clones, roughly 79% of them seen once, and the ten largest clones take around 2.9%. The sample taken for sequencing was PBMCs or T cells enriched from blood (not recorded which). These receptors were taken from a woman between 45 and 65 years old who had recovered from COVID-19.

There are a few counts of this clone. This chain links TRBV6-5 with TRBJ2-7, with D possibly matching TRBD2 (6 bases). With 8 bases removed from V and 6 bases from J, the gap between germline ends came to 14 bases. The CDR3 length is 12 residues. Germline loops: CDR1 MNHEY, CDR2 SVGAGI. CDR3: CASAGRGTEQYF. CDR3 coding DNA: TGTGCCAGCGCCGGGCGCGGGACCGAGCAGTACTTC.

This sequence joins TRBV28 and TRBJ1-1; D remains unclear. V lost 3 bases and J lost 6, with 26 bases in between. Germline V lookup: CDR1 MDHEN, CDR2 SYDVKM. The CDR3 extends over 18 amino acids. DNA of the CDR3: TGTGCCAGCAGTTTCCCCATGGAGACCAATCTGGCCCCTGCTGAAGCTTTCTTT. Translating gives CASSFPMETNLAPAEAFF.

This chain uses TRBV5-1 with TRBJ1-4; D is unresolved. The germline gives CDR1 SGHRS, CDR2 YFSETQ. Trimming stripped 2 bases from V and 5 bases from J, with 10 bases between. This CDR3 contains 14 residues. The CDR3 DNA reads TGCGCCAGCAGCTTCGGCAGGATAAATGAAAAACTGTTTTTT. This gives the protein CASSFGRINEKLFF. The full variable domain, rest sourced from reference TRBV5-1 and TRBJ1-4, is KAGVTQTPRYLIKTRGQQVTLSCSPISGHRSVSWYQQTPGQGLQFLFEYFSETQRNKGNFPGRFSGRQFSNSRSEMNVSTLELGDSALYLCASSFGRINEKLFFGSGTQLSVL.

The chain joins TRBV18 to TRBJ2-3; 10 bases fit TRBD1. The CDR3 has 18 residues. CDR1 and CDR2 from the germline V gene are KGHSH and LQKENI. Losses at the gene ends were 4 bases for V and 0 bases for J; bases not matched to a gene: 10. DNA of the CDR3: TGTGCCAGCTCACTGCGACAGGGGGCCGAGATCAGCACAGATACGCAGTATTTT. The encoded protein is CASSLRQGAEISTDTQYF.

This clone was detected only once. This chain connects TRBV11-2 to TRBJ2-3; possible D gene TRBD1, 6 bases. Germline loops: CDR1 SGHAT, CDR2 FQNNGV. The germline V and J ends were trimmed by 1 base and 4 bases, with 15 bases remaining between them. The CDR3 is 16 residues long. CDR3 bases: TGTGCCAGCAGCTTAGGAGGGGGAGCCCGCGCAGATACGCAGTATTTT. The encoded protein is CASSLGGGARADTQYF.

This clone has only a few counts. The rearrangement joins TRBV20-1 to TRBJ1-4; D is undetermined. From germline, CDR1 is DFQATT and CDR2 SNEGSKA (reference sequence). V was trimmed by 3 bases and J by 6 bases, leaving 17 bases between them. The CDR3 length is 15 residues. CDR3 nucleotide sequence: TGCAGTGCTAGTCTTGGGCTTTCCATAGATGAAAAACTGTTTTTT. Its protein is CSASLGLSIDEKLFF.

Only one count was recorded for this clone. CDR3 nucleotide sequence: TGTGCCAGCAGCTTTCTAACAGGTCCTTCCTACGAGCAGTACTTC. Translating it yields CASSFLTGPSYEQYF. J is TRBJ2-7 and V is TRBV5-6; maybe TRBD1 (5 bases). The germline gives CDR1 SGHDT, CDR2 YYEEEE. V was trimmed by 2 bases and J by 1 base, leaving 13 bases between them. The CDR3 is made up of 15 amino acids. Filled out from reference TRBV5-6 and TRBJ2-7, the complete variable domain reads DAGVTQSPTHLIKTRGQQVTLRCSPKSGHDTVSWYQQALGQGPQFIFQYYEEEERQRGNFPDRFSGHQFPNYSSELNVNALLLGDSALYLCASSFLTGPSYEQYFGPGTRLTVT.

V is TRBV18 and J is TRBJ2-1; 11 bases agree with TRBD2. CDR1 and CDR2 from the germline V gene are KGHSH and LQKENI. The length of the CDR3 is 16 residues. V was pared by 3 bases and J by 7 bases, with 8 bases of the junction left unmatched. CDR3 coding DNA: TGTGCCAGCTCACCTCCGGGACTAGCGGCTCTGAATGAGCAGTTCTTC. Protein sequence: CASSPPGLAALNEQFF.

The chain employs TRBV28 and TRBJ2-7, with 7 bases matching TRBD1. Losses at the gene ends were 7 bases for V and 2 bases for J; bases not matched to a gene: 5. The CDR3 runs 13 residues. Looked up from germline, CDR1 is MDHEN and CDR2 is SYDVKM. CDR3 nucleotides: TGTGCCAGCATGGACAGGCCTACCTACGAGCAGTACTTC. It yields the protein CASMDRPTYEQYF.

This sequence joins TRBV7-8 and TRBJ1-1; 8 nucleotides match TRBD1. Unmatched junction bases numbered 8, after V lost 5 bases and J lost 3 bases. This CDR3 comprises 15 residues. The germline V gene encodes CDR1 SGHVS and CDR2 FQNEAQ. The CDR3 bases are TGTGCCAGCAGCCCCCGACAGGGGCTGGACACTGAAGCTTTCTTT. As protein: CASSPRQGLDTEAFF.

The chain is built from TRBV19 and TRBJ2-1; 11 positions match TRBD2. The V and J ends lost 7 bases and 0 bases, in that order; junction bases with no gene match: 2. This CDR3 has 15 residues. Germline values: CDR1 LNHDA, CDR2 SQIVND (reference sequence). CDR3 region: CASTGLAGSYNEQFF. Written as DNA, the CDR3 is TGTGCCAGTACAGGACTAGCGGGCTCCTACAATGAGCAGTTCTTC.

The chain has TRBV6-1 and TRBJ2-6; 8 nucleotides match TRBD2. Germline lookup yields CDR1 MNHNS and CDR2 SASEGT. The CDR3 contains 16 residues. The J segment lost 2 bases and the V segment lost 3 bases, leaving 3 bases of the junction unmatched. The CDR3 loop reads CASSDWGLAGANVLTF. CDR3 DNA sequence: TGTGCCAGCAGTGATTGGGGACTAGCTGGGGCCAACGTCCTGACTTTC.

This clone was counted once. DNA for the CDR3: TGCGCCAGCACCCCCGCGAGCCAAGACGAGCAGTACTTC. Amino acids: CASTPASQDEQYF. This chain uses TRBV5-1 with TRBJ2-7, with D hard to call. Germline V gives CDR1 SGHRS, CDR2 YFSETQ. V dropped 6 bases and J dropped 5 bases, with 15 bases sitting between them. This CDR3 comprises 13 residues.

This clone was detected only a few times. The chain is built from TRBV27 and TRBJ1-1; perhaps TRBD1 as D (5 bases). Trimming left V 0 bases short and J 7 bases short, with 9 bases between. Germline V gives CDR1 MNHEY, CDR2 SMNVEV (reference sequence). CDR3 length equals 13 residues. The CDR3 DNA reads TGTGCCAGCAGTTTATCCGTCGGGGGTGAAGCTTTCTTT. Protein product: CASSLSVGGEAFF.

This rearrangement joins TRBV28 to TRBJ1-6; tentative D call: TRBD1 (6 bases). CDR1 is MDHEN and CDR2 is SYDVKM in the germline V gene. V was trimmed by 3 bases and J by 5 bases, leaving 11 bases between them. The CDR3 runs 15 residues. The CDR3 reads CASSLRAGDNSPLHF. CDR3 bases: TGTGCCAGCAGTTTGAGGGCAGGGGATAATTCACCCCTCCACTTT. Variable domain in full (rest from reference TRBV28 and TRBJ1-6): DVKVTQSSRYLVKRTGEKVFLECVQDMDHENMFWYRQDPGLGLRLIYFSYDVKMKEKGDIPEGYSVSREKKERFSLILESASTNQTSMYLCASSLRAGDNSPLHFGNGTRLTVT.

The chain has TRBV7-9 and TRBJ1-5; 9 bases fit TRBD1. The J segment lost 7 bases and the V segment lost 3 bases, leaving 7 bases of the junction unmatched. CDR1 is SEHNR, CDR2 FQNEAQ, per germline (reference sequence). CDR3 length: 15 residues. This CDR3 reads CASSLTGGLGQPQHF. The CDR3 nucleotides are TGTGCCAGCAGCTTGACAGGGGGGTTGGGGCAGCCCCAGCATTTT.

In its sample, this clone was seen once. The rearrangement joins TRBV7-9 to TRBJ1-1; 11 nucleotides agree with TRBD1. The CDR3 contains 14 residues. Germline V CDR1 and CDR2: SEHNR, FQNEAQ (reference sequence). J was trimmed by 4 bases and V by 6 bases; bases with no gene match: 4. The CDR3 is CASRWDRGFTEAFF. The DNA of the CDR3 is TGTGCCAGCAGGTGGGACAGGGGGTTCACTGAAGCTTTCTTT.

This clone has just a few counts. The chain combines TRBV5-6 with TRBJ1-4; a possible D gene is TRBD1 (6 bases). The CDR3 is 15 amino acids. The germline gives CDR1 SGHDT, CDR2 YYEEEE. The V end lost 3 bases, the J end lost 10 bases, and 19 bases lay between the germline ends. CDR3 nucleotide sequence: TGTGCCAGCAGCTCCCGAGGGCAGGGGCTTGGAAAACTGTTTTTT. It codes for CASSSRGQGLGKLFF.